This T cell receptor beta chain was sequenced during a study of T cell responses to AZD1222 COVID-19 vaccine. Turning to the study itself: Pooled samples include second doses given at about 4 or 12 weeks. Study-wide results and caveats: In a largely white British group with more females than males, clonal diversity was possibly underestimated. Just 6 or 7 people given AZD1222 tested seropositive at baseline. CD4 TCRs associated with vaccination spanned spike, dominating at 160-218 and 743-854.

Trimming stripped 1 base from V and 12 bases from J, with 16 bases between. Germline CDR1 SGHTA, CDR2 FQGNSA. The CDR3 is 14 amino acids. Using immunoSEQ multiplex PCR, the repertoire was profiled, and TCRdb retains in-frame clones only, with some absent. Of around 140,000 clones in the sample, 85% to 95% were seen once. Details on this clone: Its cognate antigen is unknown.

Sequenced material: peripheral blood, taken on day 0 of AZD1222 vaccination. The chain is built from TRBV7-2 and TRBJ2-1; D is unresolved. This clonotype was sampled from an adult in good health. This CDR3 is CASSLDRQLDRQFF. CDR3 DNA sequence: TGTGCCAGCAGCTTAGATCGGCAGCTAGATAGGCAGTTCTTC. The full variable domain, completed using reference TRBV7-2 and TRBJ2-1, is GAGVSQSPSNKVTEKGKDVELRCDPISGHTALYWYRQSLGQGLEFLIYFQGNSAPDKSGLPSDRFSAERTGGSVSTLTIQRTQQEDSAVYLCASSLDRQLDRQFFGPGTRLTVL.